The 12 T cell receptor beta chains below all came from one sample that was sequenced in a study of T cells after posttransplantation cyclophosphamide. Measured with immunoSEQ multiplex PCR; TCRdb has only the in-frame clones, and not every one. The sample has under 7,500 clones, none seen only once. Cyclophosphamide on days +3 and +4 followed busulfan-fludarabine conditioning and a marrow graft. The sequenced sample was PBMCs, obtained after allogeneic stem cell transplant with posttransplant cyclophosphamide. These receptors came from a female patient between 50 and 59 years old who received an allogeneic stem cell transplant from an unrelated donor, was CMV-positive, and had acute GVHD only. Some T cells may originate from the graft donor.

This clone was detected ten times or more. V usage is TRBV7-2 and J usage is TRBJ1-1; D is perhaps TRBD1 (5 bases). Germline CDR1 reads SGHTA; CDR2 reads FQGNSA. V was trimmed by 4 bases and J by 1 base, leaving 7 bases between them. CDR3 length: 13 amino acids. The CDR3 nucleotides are TGTGCCAGCAGCTCCGACAGGAACACTGAAGCTTTCTTT. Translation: CASSSDRNTEAFF.

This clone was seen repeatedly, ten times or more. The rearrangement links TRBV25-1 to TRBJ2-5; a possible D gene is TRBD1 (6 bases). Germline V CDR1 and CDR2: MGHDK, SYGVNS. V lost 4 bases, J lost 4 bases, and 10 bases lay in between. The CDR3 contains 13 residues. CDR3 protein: CASSVGQLETQYF. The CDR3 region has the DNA TGTGCCAGCAGTGTTGGACAGCTAGAGACCCAGTACTTC. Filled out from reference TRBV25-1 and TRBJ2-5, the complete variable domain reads EADIYQTPRYLVIGTGKKITLECSQTMGHDKMYWYQQDPGMELHLIHYSYGVNSTEKGDLSSESTVSRIRTEHFPLTLESARPSHTSQYLCASSVGQLETQYFGPGTRLLVL.

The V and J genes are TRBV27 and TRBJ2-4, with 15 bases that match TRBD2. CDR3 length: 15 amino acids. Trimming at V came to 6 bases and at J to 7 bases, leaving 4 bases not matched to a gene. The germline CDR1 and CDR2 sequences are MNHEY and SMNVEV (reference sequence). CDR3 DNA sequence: TGTGCCAGCAGGGAAGGGACTAGCGGGAGGAACATTCAGTACTTC. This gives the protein CASREGTSGRNIQYF.

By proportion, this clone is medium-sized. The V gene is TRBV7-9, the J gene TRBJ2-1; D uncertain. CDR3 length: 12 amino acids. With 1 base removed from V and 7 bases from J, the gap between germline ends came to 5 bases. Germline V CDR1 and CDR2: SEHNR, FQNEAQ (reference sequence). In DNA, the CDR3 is TGTGCCAGCAGCTTAGTAGCAAATGAGCAGTTCTTC. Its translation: CASSLVANEQFF.

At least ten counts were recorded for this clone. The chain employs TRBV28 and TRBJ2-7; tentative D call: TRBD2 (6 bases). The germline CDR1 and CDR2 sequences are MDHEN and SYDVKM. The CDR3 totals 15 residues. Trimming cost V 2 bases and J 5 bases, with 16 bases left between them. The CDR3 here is CASSLELRGTHEQYF. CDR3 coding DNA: TGTGCCAGCAGTTTAGAGTTACGGGGGACGCACGAGCAGTACTTC.

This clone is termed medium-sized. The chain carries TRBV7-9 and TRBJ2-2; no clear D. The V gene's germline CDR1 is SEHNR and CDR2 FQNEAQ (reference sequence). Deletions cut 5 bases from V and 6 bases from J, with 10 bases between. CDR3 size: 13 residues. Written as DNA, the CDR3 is TGTGCCAGCAGCCCCACGGGTGCCGGGGAGCTGTTTTTT. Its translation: CASSPTGAGELFF.

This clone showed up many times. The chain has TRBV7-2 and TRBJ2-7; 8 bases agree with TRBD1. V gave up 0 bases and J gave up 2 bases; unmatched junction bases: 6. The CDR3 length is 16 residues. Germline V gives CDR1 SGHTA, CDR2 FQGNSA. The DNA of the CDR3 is TGTGCCAGCAGCTTAGCTGGGACAGGAATAGCCTACGAGCAGTACTTC. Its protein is CASSLAGTGIAYEQYF.

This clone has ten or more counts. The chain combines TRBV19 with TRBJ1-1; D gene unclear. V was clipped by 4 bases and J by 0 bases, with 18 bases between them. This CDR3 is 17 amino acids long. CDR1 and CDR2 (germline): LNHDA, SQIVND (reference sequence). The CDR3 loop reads CASSTLQRGLMNTEAFF. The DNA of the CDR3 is TGTGCCAGTAGTACGTTGCAAAGAGGCCTCATGAACACTGAAGCTTTCTTT. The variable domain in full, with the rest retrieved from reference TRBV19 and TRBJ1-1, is DGGITQSPKYLFRKEGQNVTLSCEQNLNHDAMYWYRQDPGQGLRLIYYSQIVNDFQKGDIAEGYSVSREKKESFPLTVTSAQKNPTAFYLCASSTLQRGLMNTEAFFGQGTRLTVV.

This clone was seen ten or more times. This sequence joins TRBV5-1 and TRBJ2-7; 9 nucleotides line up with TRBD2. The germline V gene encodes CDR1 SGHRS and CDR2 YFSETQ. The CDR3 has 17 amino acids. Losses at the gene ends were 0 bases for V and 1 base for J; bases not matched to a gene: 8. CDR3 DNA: TGCGCCAGCAGCTTGGATGTCCGGCTAGCGGGATCCTACGAGCAGTACTTC. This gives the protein CASSLDVRLAGSYEQYF.

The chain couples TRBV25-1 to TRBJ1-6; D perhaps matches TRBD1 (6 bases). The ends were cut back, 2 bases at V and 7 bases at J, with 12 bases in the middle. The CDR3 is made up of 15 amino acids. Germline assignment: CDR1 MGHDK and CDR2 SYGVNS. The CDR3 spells CASSEQGGWNSPLHF. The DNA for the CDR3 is TGTGCCAGCAGTGAACAAGGGGGTTGGAATTCACCCCTCCACTTT.

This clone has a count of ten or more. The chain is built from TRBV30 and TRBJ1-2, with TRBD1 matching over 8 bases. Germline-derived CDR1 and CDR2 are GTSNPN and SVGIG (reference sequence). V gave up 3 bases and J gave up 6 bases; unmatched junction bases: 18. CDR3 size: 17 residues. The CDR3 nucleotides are TGTGCCTGGAGAGGAGACAGGGGATTTACCCCGAGGGATGGCTACACCTTC. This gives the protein CAWRGDRGFTPRDGYTF.

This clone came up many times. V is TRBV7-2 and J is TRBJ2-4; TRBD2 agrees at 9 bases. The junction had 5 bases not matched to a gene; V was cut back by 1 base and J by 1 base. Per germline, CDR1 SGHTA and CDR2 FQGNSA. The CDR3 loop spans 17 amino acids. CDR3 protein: CASSLVSGRGAKNIQYF. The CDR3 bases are TGTGCCAGCAGCTTAGTTAGCGGGAGAGGGGCCAAAAACATTCAGTACTTC.